The clone carrying this T cell receptor (beta chain) was seen only a few times. The germline V gene encodes CDR1 KGHSH and CDR2 LQKENI. With 7 bases removed from V and 5 bases from J, the gap between germline ends came to 14 bases. The length of the CDR3 is 13 residues. TCRdb analysed the 5' RACE reads with MiXCR anew, one entry per CDR3 protein. Found here are 200,000 to 300,000 distinct CDR3 sequences, around 13% of them singletons; the top ten hold around 0.55%. The data originate from a study of T cells after yellow fever vaccination. Study context: Preparation of the low-cell-number fractions used SMART-Seq v4 Ultra Low Input.

The specimen was CD4+ T cells sorted from PBMCs, collected 45 days after the yellow fever booster vaccination. The rearrangement uses TRBV18 and TRBJ2-5; D uncertain. This TCR came from a man between 25 and 39 years old who received the YFV17D yellow fever vaccine. CDR3 loop: CASLSGGRETQYF. DNA for the CDR3: TGTGCCAGCTTATCCGGTGGACGGGAGACCCAGTACTTC.